The T cell receptor (beta chain) under discussion was sequenced for a study of beta chain features in type 1 diabetes. Regarding the study as a whole: Significant though moderate, a shortening of TCRB CDR3s appeared in all four CD4+ subsets of Type 1 diabetes patients.

Isolated RNA was reverse transcribed in full, so expressed TCRB transcripts were sequenced. Profiled with immunoSEQ multiplex PCR; TCRdb holds only in-frame clones, not every one. The data show 300,000 to 350,000 clones, with about a tenth seen just once and 0.95% to 1.1% held by the top ten. The sample holds a few counts of this clone. Its specificity is not known. The CDR3 extends over 15 amino acids. The V end was cut by 0 bases, the J end by 6 bases, with 14 bases between. Germline V CDR1 and CDR2: MNHEY, SMNVEV (reference sequence). The sequence came from a man under 40 with type 1 diabetes. Sequenced: central memory CD4+ T cells from blood. The chain uses TRBV27 and TRBJ1-2, with a tentative D call TRBD1 (6 bases). CDR3: CASSLSPTGLDGYTF. DNA of the CDR3: TGTGCCAGCAGTTTATCCCCCACAGGGTTGGATGGCTACACCTTC.